In this sample, the clone carrying this T cell receptor (beta chain) turned up many times. Its cognate antigen is unknown. The data are from a study of molecular identifiers for immune sequencing clone quantification. About the study: Within a replicate experiment, RNA obtained from either around 20,000 or 99,000 naive CD8 cells was divided into five aliquots, and four of those aliquots were then sequenced.

Study-wide results and caveats: Naive cells had under 1% of molecules in clones above 20 RNA copies, effectors over 97%.

The germline V and J ends were trimmed by 1 base and 5 bases, with 12 bases remaining between them. CDR3 length: 15 residues. CDR1 is SGHTA and CDR2 is FQGNSA in the germline V gene. Previously described methods and listed TCR primers were used for bulk TCR libraries. TCRdb redid the calling of the PCR reads with MiXCR, one entry per CDR3 protein. This sample has some 320,000 distinct CDR3 sequences, with roughly a fifth found just once. Specimen: naive CD8+ T cells from blood, with Jurkat cell RNA spiked in. The subset: FACS-sorted CD8+CD4-CCR7+CD45RA+ naive T cells. The receptor was isolated from a human donor in good health. Some libraries in this study had Jurkat cell RNA spiked in. The rearrangement links TRBV7-2 to TRBJ2-4; D is perhaps TRBD1 (6 bases). The CDR3 bases are TGTGCCAGCAGCTTAGTTCGGGGACAAGAAAACATTCAGTACTTC. Its protein is CASSLVRGQENIQYF.